The clone carrying this T cell receptor (beta chain) appeared a few times. No antigen is known for it. The sample comes from a study of OX40 agonist ivuxolimab in advanced cancers. The data were produced by immunoSEQ multiplex PCR, yet TCRdb's version contains in-frame clones alone and is incomplete. The sample records 55,000 to 65,000 clones, approximately 86% being singletons. J lost 3 bases, V lost 5 bases, and 9 bases had no gene match. Per the germline V gene, CDR1 is MNHEY and CDR2 is SMNVEV (reference sequence). This CDR3 has 15 amino acids. Findings of the study overall: Relative to CD4+ cells, CD8+ T cells on average had more expanded clones.

The receptor was isolated from an adult with an advanced solid tumor such as melanoma, head and neck, liver or kidney cancer. The source was CD4+ or CD8+ T cells sorted from blood, collected in a trial of the OX40 agonist ivuxolimab. The rearrangement links TRBV27 to TRBJ2-7, with TRBD2 matching 8 bases. CDR3 coding DNA: TGTGCCAGCAGTCCTCCGGGACTAGAGAACTACGAGCAGTACTTC. It encodes CASSPPGLENYEQYF.